The 6 T cell receptor beta chains in this list originate from one sample, sequenced in a study of blood T cell repertoires in COVID-19. The protocol was immunoSEQ multiplex PCR, while the TCRdb copy is restricted to in-frame clones and leaves out a portion. This sample carries over 200,000 clones, roughly 90% of them seen once, and the ten largest clones take under 2%. Sequencing input: peripheral blood. All receptors derive from a man between 40 and 49 years old with active or convalescent COVID-19.

The V gene is TRBV7-9, the J gene TRBJ2-7; D is ambiguous. In germline, CDR1 is SEHNR, CDR2 FQNEAQ (reference sequence). V was shortened by 5 bases and J by 0 bases, with 11 bases between the two germline ends. The CDR3 spans 14 residues. The CDR3 spells CASSPLPSSYEQYF. In DNA form, the CDR3 reads TGTGCCAGCAGCCCACTCCCGAGCTCCTACGAGCAGTACTTC.

V usage is TRBV6-5 and J usage is TRBJ2-7, with D possibly being TRBD2 (5 bases). The germline V gene encodes CDR1 MNHEY and CDR2 SVGAGI. V lost 2 bases and J lost 3, with 11 bases in between. The CDR3 has 14 residues. The DNA of the CDR3 is TGTGCCAGCAGTTACCTTGGCCGGGGCTACGAGCAGTACTTC. Encoded protein: CASSYLGRGYEQYF.

The table lists this clone with a few counts. The chain combines TRBV27 with TRBJ1-5; 8 bases fit TRBD1. The ends lost 5 bases at V and 6 bases at J; junction bases unmatched: 6. Per germline, CDR1 MNHEY and CDR2 SMNVEV (reference sequence). CDR3 length: 14 residues. In nucleotides, the CDR3 is TGTGCCAGCAGTCAACGACAGGGGAGTCAGCCCCAGCATTTT. Translation gives CASSQRQGSQPQHF.

V is TRBV7-9 and J is TRBJ2-7; 11 bases match TRBD2. CDR1 and CDR2 (germline): SEHNR, FQNEAQ (reference sequence). The CDR3 contains 15 residues. Trimming removed 5 bases from V and 4 bases from J; junction bases left unmatched: 7. The DNA for the CDR3 is TGTGCCAGCAGCCTGACTAGCGGGGCCGGTTACGAGCAGTACTTC. Translating gives CASSLTSGAGYEQYF.

The chain combines TRBV28 with TRBJ1-2; 7 nucleotides match TRBD1. Trimming took 5 bases from V and 4 from J; bases not matched to a gene: 7. Germline lookup yields CDR1 MDHEN and CDR2 SYDVKM. This CDR3 comprises 14 residues. Here the CDR3 DNA reads TGTGCCAGCAGTCCCGCGACAGGGATCTATGGCTACACCTTC. As protein: CASSPATGIYGYTF.

This clone came up once. J is TRBJ1-5 and V is TRBV27; no definite D call. Deletions cut 3 bases from V and 9 bases from J, with 9 bases between. The CDR3 consists of 12 residues. From germline, CDR1 is MNHEY and CDR2 SMNVEV (reference sequence). CDR3 region: CASSFGVGPQHF. In nucleotides, the CDR3 is TGTGCCAGCAGTTTCGGGGTGGGGCCCCAGCATTTT.